This T cell receptor (beta chain) was obtained from a study of control samples from healthy donors and cancer patients. V was shortened by 6 bases and J by 2 bases, with 17 bases between the two germline ends. CDR1 and CDR2 (germline): MDHEN, SYDVKM. The CDR3 is 16 residues long. TCRdb keeps only in-frame clones here, not all; method: immunoSEQ multiplex PCR. The sample lists about 150,000 clones; about 91% were seen once. The sequence was collected from a man aged 30 to 39 in good health. The specimen was blood. This chain links TRBV28 with TRBJ2-4, with D maybe TRBD2 (5 bases). The CDR3 loop reads CASSPSGPGTKNIQYF. The CDR3, as DNA: TGTGCCAGCAGCCCCTCTGGCCCGGGAACCAAAAACATTCAGTACTTC. Variable domain in full (rest from reference TRBV28 and TRBJ2-4): DVKVTQSSRYLVKRTGEKVFLECVQDMDHENMFWYRQDPGLGLRLIYFSYDVKMKEKGDIPEGYSVSREKKERFSLILESASTNQTSMYLCASSPSGPGTKNIQYFGAGTRLSVL.